Reported below is one TCR beta chain. Its antigen is undetermined. This entry belongs to a study of shared clonotypes between healthy human individuals. Study conclusions and caveats: Shared clonotypes: roughly 4.7% naive CD4, about 3.5% naive CD8, 2.3% memory CD4, approximately 0.4% memory CD8.

Measured with immunoSEQ multiplex PCR; TCRdb has only the in-frame clones, and not every one. There are 2 million to 3 million clones in the sample; more than 90% occur only once, and more than 0.12% lies in the top ten. The CDR3 sequence is 16 residues long. CDR1 is SGHTA, CDR2 FQGNSA, per germline. V shed 2 bases, J shed 5 bases, and the junction held 7 bases outside the gene matches. The rearrangement uses TRBV7-2 and TRBJ2-2; 8 positions agree with TRBD2. What was sequenced was naive CD4+ T cells sorted from blood. Subset of the sample: CD45RA+ positively selected. This receptor was identified in a man in his late teens or twenties in good health. This CDR3 reads CASSLISGSSTGELFF. CDR3 sequence (DNA): TGTGCCAGCAGCTTAATCAGCGGGAGCTCGACCGGGGAGCTGTTTTTT.